The sequence of this T cell receptor (beta chain) was determined in a study of blood T cell repertoires in COVID-19 (dated by TCRdb to about 2020). The study in broad terms: The collaborator samples originated in the United States, Italy and Spain and spanned the acute and convalescent phases of COVID-19. The sample metadata nearly always contained a de-identified subject ID, COVID-19 status, age in years and sex. The repertoires were released in a freely available public database meant as a resource for research on the immune response to SARS-CoV-2. Samples were obtained from the ongoing ImmuneRACE study (first 160 participants) and from over 1,000 subjects provided by 6 global collaborators. The dataset comprised deeply sampled blood TCRbeta repertoires from subjects exposed to, actively infected with, or recovered from COVID-19. The prospective study material was composed of cDNA or gDNA derived from T cells, B-cell-depleted T cells, or PBMCs. Where available, HLA class I and class II types were obtained from metadata supplied by the sample provider rather than from assay-based typing. Results the study describes overall, beyond this receptor: How much clinical and demographic metadata was included differed by source and by participant, and the metadata was provided uncurated.

TCRbeta CDR3 regions were amplified from genomic DNA using the immunoSEQ Assay, a bias-controlled multiplex PCR. The authors' analysis ran thus. The number of nucleated cells in each sample was estimated by amplification of reference gene primers within the assay. Sequence reads were collapsed and filtered to measure the absolute abundance of every unique TCRbeta CDR3 rearrangement. Productive Simpson clonality was computed per sample as the square root of Simpson's diversity index over productive rearrangements. This is the immuneACCESS table as TCRdb keeps it, with only in-frame sequences that have V and J called. A part of the clones is gone; compared with another copy, unresolved V genes explain less than half, and the rest is unexplained. V, J and clone size are taken as reported in that table, and D and trimming were inferred from the DNA itself. Present in this sample are about 74,000 clones, 80% to 90% of which were seen just once. 36% of the sample lies in the top ten.

Spanning cysteine to phenylalanine, the CDR3 consists of 16 amino acids. The kept DNA is CDR3 alone, 48 bases in frame from the first base. Cut back by 0 bases and 1 base, the V and J ends lie 12 bases apart. The germline V gene (reference sequence) specifies LNHDA as CDR1 and SQIVND as CDR2. Each collaborating institution followed its own protocols to collect whole blood in K2EDTA tubes. For TCRbeta analysis, collaborators shipped samples in one of three forms: frozen whole blood, isolated PBMCs, or DNA extracted from either of those sample types. Of note for this clone: What antigen it recognizes has not been identified. No quality values exist for individual bases; no much larger clone is one base distant.

The chain is encoded by TRBV19 joined to TRBJ1-2; the D gene cannot be resolved reliably. The specimen was peripheral blood. The TCR originated in a man in his 70s with acute or convalescent COVID-19. The CDR3 protein: CASSIEREQYNYGYTF. At the DNA level, the sequence is TGTGCCAGTAGTATAGAACGGGAACAGTATAACTATGGCTACACCTTC.